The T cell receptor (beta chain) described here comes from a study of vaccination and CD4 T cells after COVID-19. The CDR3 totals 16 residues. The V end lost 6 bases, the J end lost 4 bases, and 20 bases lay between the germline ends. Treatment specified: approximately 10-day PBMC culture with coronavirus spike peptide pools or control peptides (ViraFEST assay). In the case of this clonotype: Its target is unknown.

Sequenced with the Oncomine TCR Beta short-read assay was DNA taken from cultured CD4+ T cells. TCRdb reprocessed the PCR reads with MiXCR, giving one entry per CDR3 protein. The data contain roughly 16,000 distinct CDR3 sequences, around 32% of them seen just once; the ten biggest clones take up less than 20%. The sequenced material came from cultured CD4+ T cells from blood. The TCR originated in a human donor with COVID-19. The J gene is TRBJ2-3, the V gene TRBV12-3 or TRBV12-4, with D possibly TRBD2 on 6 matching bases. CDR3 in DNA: TGTGCCAGCAGGCTGACTAGTGCGAAGTATGCAGATACGCAGTATTTT. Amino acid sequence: CASRLTSAKYADTQYF.